A selection of T cell receptor beta chains follows, all from one sample in a study of T cell clones after liver transplantation. Clones were sequenced by immunoSEQ multiplex PCR, and TCRdb holds only the in-frame ones, with some missing. The data show some 70,000 clones, with more than 90% seen just once and roughly 2.5% held by the top ten. Sequencing was performed on CD4+ T cells from blood, taken before liver transplant. All receptors come from a human donor who received a liver transplant. Both conserved end residues are part of each CDR3. The D gene is left open where the match is weak. Clone size is given for some rows only: seen once, a few or many times, or a class if the clone is expanded.

v_gene	abundance	d_gene	j_gene	CDR3aa	CDR3nt
TRBV27	few	TRBD2	TRBJ2-4	CASTLPERSGIKNIQYF	TGTGCCAGCACCCTCCCAGAGAGAAGCGGGATCAAAAACATTCAGTACTTC
TRBV7-9	.	.	TRBJ2-3	CASSLTDTQYF	TGTGCCAGCAGCTTGACAGATACGCAGTATTTT
TRBV7-9	.	.	TRBJ2-2	CASSLTYTGELFF	TGTGCCAGCAGCTTAACGTACACCGGGGAGCTGTTTTTT
TRBV5-4	.	TRBD1	TRBJ2-3	CASSLGDRGSDTQYF	TGTGCCAGCAGCTTGGGGGACAGGGGGTCAGATACGCAGTATTTT
TRBV5-1	.	.	TRBJ2-7	CASSLEGVDEQYF	TGCGCCAGCAGCTTAGAAGGTGTTGACGAGCAGTACTTC
TRBV9	.	TRBD1	TRBJ1-3	CASSSRGQGTGGNTIYF	TGTGCCAGCAGCTCGAGGGGACAGGGAACGGGAGGAAACACCATATATTTT
TRBV2	.	.	TRBJ2-7	CATGLTYEQYF	TGTGCCACGGGGTTGACCTACGAGCAGTACTTC
TRBV7-2	.	.	TRBJ1-1	CASSFNGQKNTEAFF	TGTGCCAGCAGCTTCAACGGGCAGAAGAACACTGAAGCTTTCTTT
TRBV4-3	.	.	TRBJ1-4	CASSQEWEGKLFF	TGCGCCAGCAGCCAAGAGTGGGAGGGAAAACTGTTTTTT
TRBV15	.	TRBD2	TRBJ2-5	CATSRVPNFPTSGPQETQYF	TGTGCCACCAGCAGAGTCCCTAATTTCCCGACTAGCGGCCCTCAAGAGACCCAGTACTTC
TRBV6-5	.	TRBD1	TRBJ2-7	CASRKQGVAYEQYF	TGTGCCAGCAGGAAACAGGGGGTCGCCTACGAGCAGTACTTC
TRBV5-1	.	TRBD2	TRBJ2-1	CASSLVAGGGNEQFF	TGCGCCAGCAGCTTGGTCGCGGGAGGGGGCAATGAGCAGTTCTTC
TRBV5-1	once	.	TRBJ2-3	CASSFGGEVDTQYF	TGCGCCAGCAGCTTTGGCGGGGAAGTAGATACGCAGTATTTT
TRBV7-2	.	.	TRBJ2-7	CASSLAQGGYYEQYF	TGTGCCAGCAGCTTAGCGCAGGGGGGCTACTACGAGCAGTACTTC
TRBV11-3	.	.	TRBJ1-1	CASSLDFTGSGFEAFF	TGTGCCAGCAGCTTAGATTTCACAGGCAGCGGGTTTGAAGCTTTCTTT
TRBV7-8	.	.	TRBJ1-2	CASSLGHRNYGYTF	TGTGCCAGCAGCTTAGGGCACCGTAACTATGGCTACACCTTC
TRBV7-9	.	.	TRBJ2-5	CASSLDAERETQYF	TGTGCCAGCAGCTTAGACGCTGAGCGGGAGACCCAGTACTTC
TRBV6-6	.	TRBD2	TRBJ2-7	CASSLAGGGEQYF	TGTGCCAGCAGCTTAGCGGGAGGTGGCGAGCAGTACTTC
TRBV15	.	.	TRBJ2-3	CATSRARGSDTQYF	TGTGCCACCAGCAGAGCCAGGGGATCAGATACGCAGTATTTT
TRBV7-2	.	.	TRBJ2-5	CASSLSLGETQYF	TGTGCCAGCAGCTTAAGTTTGGGGGAGACCCAGTACTTC
TRBV11-2	.	.	TRBJ2-7	CASSLAAGPPLEQYF	TGTGCCAGCAGCTTAGCGGCAGGGCCCCCTCTCGAGCAGTACTTC
TRBV18	.	.	TRBJ1-5	CASSTSGVQPQHF	TGTGCCAGCTCAACTTCAGGGGTTCAGCCCCAGCATTTT
TRBV4-2	.	.	TRBJ2-3	CASSQRTASGLLPDTQYF	TGTGCCAGCAGCCAACGGACCGCCAGCGGCCTGCTCCCAGATACGCAGTATTTT
TRBV28	.	.	TRBJ1-1	CASSLLAPRMNTEAFF	TGTGCCAGCAGTTTATTGGCCCCGAGGATGAACACTGAAGCTTTCTTT
TRBV27	.	TRBD1	TRBJ1-5	CASSPRTGGFQPQHF	TGTGCCAGCAGTCCCCGGACAGGGGGCTTTCAGCCCCAGCATTTT
TRBV4-1	.	.	TRBJ2-5	CASSQDRARETQYF	TGCGCCAGCAGCCAAGATAGAGCCCGTGAGACCCAGTACTTC
TRBV6-1	.	TRBD1	TRBJ1-2	CASSDPSVDRQGRYGYTF	TGTGCCAGCAGTGACCCGAGCGTCGATAGACAGGGCCGTTATGGCTACACCTTC
TRBV19	.	.	TRBJ1-4	CASSTLRSATNEKLFF	TGTGCCAGTAGTACCTTACGGTCTGCAACTAATGAAAAACTGTTTTTT
TRBV5-1	.	TRBD2	TRBJ2-5	CASSAGAGGQETQYF	TGCGCCAGCAGCGCCGGAGCGGGGGGACAAGAGACCCAGTACTTC
TRBV6-5	.	.	TRBJ1-1	CASSYEGADTEAFF	TGTGCCAGCAGTTACGAAGGGGCGGACACTGAAGCTTTCTTT
TRBV30	.	TRBD1	TRBJ1-1	CAWGTGSANTEAFF	TGTGCCTGGGGGACAGGGAGTGCGAACACTGAAGCTTTCTTT
TRBV7-9	.	.	TRBJ2-5	CASSLERYQETQYF	TGTGCCAGCAGCTTAGAGCGGTACCAAGAGACCCAGTACTTC
TRBV2	.	.	TRBJ1-1	CASSEVVDAFF	TGTGCCAGCAGTGAAGTTGTTGACGCTTTCTTT
TRBV18	.	.	TRBJ2-4	CASSPLADKLAKNIQYF	TGTGCCAGCTCACCACTAGCCGACAAACTAGCCAAAAACATTCAGTACTTC
TRBV29-1	.	.	TRBJ2-7	CSVEKGAYEQYF	TGCAGCGTTGAGAAGGGGGCCTACGAGCAGTACTTC
TRBV21-1	.	.	TRBJ2-2	CASSKKSGTGLNSNTGELFF	TGTGCCAGCAGCAAAAAGAGTGGGACAGGCCTAAACTCGAACACCGGGGAGCTGTTTTTT
TRBV4-3	.	.	TRBJ1-4	CASSQVGTNEKLFF	TGCGCCAGCAGCCAAGTAGGGACTAATGAAAAACTGTTTTTT
TRBV19	.	TRBD2	TRBJ2-7	CASSTSGPGGEQYF	TGTGCCAGTAGTACTAGCGGTCCTGGCGGTGAGCAGTACTTC
TRBV27	.	TRBD1	TRBJ2-1	CASSPGTGQGNEQFF	TGTGCCAGCAGTCCTGGGACAGGGCAGGGAAATGAGCAGTTCTTC
TRBV5-6	few	TRBD1	TRBJ1-5	CASSLGQGSQPQHF	TGTGCCAGCAGCTTGGGACAGGGGAGCCAGCCCCAGCATTTT
TRBV5-6	few	TRBD2	TRBJ2-1	CASSPGLAGNEQFF	TGTGCCAGCAGCCCGGGACTAGCGGGAAATGAGCAGTTCTTC
TRBV19	few	TRBD2	TRBJ2-3	CASGLAGTDTQYF	TGTGCCAGCGGACTAGCGGGCACAGATACGCAGTATTTT
TRBV19	.	TRBD1	TRBJ2-7	CASTETGTTYEQYF	TGTGCCAGTACCGAGACAGGGACGACCTACGAGCAGTACTTC
TRBV9	.	TRBD1	TRBJ1-3	CASSVGSTGGNTIYF	TGTGCCAGCAGCGTCGGGTCGACAGGGGGAAACACCATATATTTT
TRBV28	.	TRBD1	TRBJ1-1	CASISGQFDTEAFF	TGTGCCAGCATTTCGGGACAGTTTGACACTGAAGCTTTCTTT
TRBV4-1	.	TRBD2	TRBJ2-5	CASSQGPTSAQETQYF	TGCGCCAGCAGCCAAGGCCCGACTAGCGCTCAAGAGACCCAGTACTTC
TRBV5-4	.	.	TRBJ2-7	CASSLAGATYEQYF	TGTGCCAGCAGCTTGGCGGGAGCCACCTACGAGCAGTACTTC
TRBV4-2	few	.	TRBJ2-7	CASRGSHYEQYF	TGTGCCAGCAGAGGGTCCCACTACGAGCAGTACTTC
TRBV30	.	.	TRBJ2-5	CAWSVRRGTQETQYF	TGTGCCTGGAGTGTACGGAGGGGGACCCAAGAGACCCAGTACTTC